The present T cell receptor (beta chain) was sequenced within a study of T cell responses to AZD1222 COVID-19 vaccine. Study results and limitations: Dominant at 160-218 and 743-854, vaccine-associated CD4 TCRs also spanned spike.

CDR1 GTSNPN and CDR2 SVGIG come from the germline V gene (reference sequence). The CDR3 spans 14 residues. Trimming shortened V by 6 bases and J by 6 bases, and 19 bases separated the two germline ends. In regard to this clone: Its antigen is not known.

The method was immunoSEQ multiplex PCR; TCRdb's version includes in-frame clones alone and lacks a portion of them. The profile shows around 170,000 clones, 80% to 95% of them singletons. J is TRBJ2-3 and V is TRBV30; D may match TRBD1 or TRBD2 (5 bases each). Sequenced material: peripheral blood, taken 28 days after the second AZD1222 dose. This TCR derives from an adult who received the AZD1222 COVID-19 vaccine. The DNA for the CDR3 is TGTGCCTGTCCGGGGTCAGGGCTGGGGGATACGCAGTATTTT. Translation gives CACPGSGLGDTQYF.